These 22 T cell receptor beta chains share one sample of origin, sequenced in a study of blood T cell repertoires in COVID-19. Assay: immunoSEQ multiplex PCR; the TCRdb copy retains only in-frame clones and omits some. This sample carries about 100,000 clones, roughly 85% of them seen once, and the ten largest clones take 9% to 14%. The source material was peripheral blood. These receptors were taken from a woman between 70 and 85 years old with acute or convalescent COVID-19.

The J gene is TRBJ1-1, the V gene TRBV7-2, with TRBD1 matching 7 bases. V lost 4 bases to trimming and J lost 0 bases; unmatched junction nucleotides: 5. The CDR3 covers 15 residues. The germline gives CDR1 SGHTA, CDR2 FQGNSA. This chain's CDR3 is CASSSTGQLNTEAFF. CDR3 in DNA: TGTGCCAGCAGCTCTACGGGACAGCTGAACACTGAAGCTTTCTTT.

In its sample, this clone was seen a few times. The chain combines TRBV7-8 with TRBJ1-5; D is unclear. Looked up from germline, CDR1 is SGHVS and CDR2 is FQNEAQ. This CDR3 region has 14 residues. V was trimmed by 5 bases and J by 3 bases, leaving 11 bases between them. The CDR3 loop is CASSKGLNNQPQHF. The DNA of the CDR3 is TGTGCCAGCAGCAAAGGACTGAACAATCAGCCCCAGCATTTT.

The chain combines TRBV9 with TRBJ1-2; no clear D gene. The CDR3 length is 14 residues. CDR1 and CDR2 from the germline V gene are SGDLS and YYNGEE. Deletions cut 0 bases from V and 4 bases from J, with 10 bases between. CDR3 DNA: TGTGCCAGCAGCGTAGGTAAGGGAGGCTATGGCTACACCTTC. Translated: CASSVGKGGYGYTF.

The chain uses TRBV28 and TRBJ2-1, with 7 positions matching TRBD1. V was pared by 6 bases and J by 10 bases, with 6 bases of the junction left unmatched. CDR1 is MDHEN and CDR2 is SYDVKM in the germline V gene. This CDR3 has 12 residues. The CDR3 region is CASSKQGTEQFF. The CDR3 DNA is TGTGCCAGCAGCAAACAGGGGACCGAGCAGTTCTTC.

The chain recombines TRBV9 with TRBJ2-2, with 13 bases lining up with TRBD2. The CDR3 spans 19 residues. Germline values: CDR1 SGDLS, CDR2 YYNGEE. With V trimmed by 5 bases and J by 3 bases, 13 bases remained unmatched. The CDR3 DNA is TGTGCCAGCAGTCGAATTTTTACTAGCGGGGGGGCTCACACCGGGGAGCTGTTTTTT. The encoded protein is CASSRIFTSGGAHTGELFF.

The chain employs TRBV7-8 and TRBJ1-2, with D perhaps TRBD1 (5 bases). Per the germline V gene, CDR1 is SGHVS and CDR2 is FQNEAQ. Trimming cost V 0 bases and J 6 bases, with 11 bases left between them. The CDR3 is 14 residues long. CDR3 bases: TGTGCCAGCAGCTTAGCTCCTTGGGGGGATGGCTACACCTTC. Amino acids: CASSLAPWGDGYTF.

The chain combines TRBV11-2 with TRBJ1-2, with D unresolved. V lost 10 bases and J 7 bases, leaving 7 bases between the germline ends. The length of the CDR3 is 9 residues. Germline V lookup: CDR1 SGHAT, CDR2 FQNNGV. The chain's CDR3 is CATSPGYTF. CDR3 DNA sequence: TGTGCCACGAGCCCTGGCTACACCTTC.

This sequence joins TRBV11-1 and TRBJ1-6; tentatively, D is TRBD1 (6 bases). V lost 1 base to trimming and J lost 8 bases, with 12 bases between them. In germline, CDR1 is SGHAT, CDR2 FQDESV (reference sequence). This CDR3 contains 15 residues. The DNA for the CDR3 is TGTGCCAGCAGCTTAGATGGGGGGGGCGATTCACCCCTCCACTTT. This encodes CASSLDGGGDSPLHF.

The gene calls are TRBV6-5 and TRBJ1-2, with D possibly matching TRBD1 (5 bases). V gave up 7 bases and J gave up 1 base, with 7 bases separating them. Looked up from germline, CDR1 is MNHEY and CDR2 is SVGAGI. The CDR3 is 12 residues long. The CDR3 nucleotides are TGTGCCAGCACAAGGGGTAACTATGGCTACACCTTC. It is translated as CASTRGNYGYTF.

The table lists this clone with a few counts. This chain joins TRBV25-1 and TRBJ2-1; D is perhaps TRBD1 (6 bases). Germline CDR1 reads MGHDK; CDR2 reads SYGVNS. The V gene lost 5 bases and the J gene lost 10 bases, with 15 bases spanning the gap. CDR3 length equals 13 residues. The CDR3 region has the DNA TGTGCCAGCAGTCGGATCACAGGGTGGGAGCAGTTCTTC. This gives the protein CASSRITGWEQFF.

The CDR3 DNA reads as TGCAGCGTTGGGGAGACAGGGAAAGGCTACACCTTC. Translating it yields CSVGETGKGYTF. This chain uses TRBV29-1 with TRBJ1-2; 7 bases map to TRBD1. CDR1 is SQVTM and CDR2 is ANQGSEA in the germline V gene. There are 12 residues in the CDR3. Trimming at V came to 4 bases and at J to 8 bases, leaving 7 bases not matched to a gene. The entire variable domain, with the rest obtained from reference TRBV29-1 and TRBJ1-2, is as follows: SAVISQKPSRDICQRGTSLTIQCQVDSQVTMMFWYRQQPGQSLTLIATANQGSEATYESGFVIDKFPISRPNLTFSTLTVSNMSPEDSSIYLCSVGETGKGYTFGSGTRLTVV.

This chain connects TRBV7-9 to TRBJ2-2, with no clear D. CDR1 SEHNR and CDR2 FQNEAQ come from the germline V gene (reference sequence). V lost 5 bases and J 6 bases, leaving 13 bases between the germline ends. CDR3 size: 14 residues. The chain's CDR3 is CASSPSFIAGELFF. The CDR3 DNA sequence: TGTGCCAGCAGCCCTTCATTTATAGCCGGGGAGCTGTTTTTT.

This rearrangement joins TRBV7-2 to TRBJ1-3; TRBD1 might be the D (5 bases). This CDR3 has 15 amino acids. V lost 1 base and J 3 bases, leaving 10 bases between the germline ends. The germline V gene encodes CDR1 SGHTA and CDR2 FQGNSA. CDR3 DNA sequence: TGTGCCAGCAGCTTAGGCGCAGGGAATGGAAACACCATATATTTT. Translation gives CASSLGAGNGNTIYF.

This clone was detected only a few times. The chain links TRBV3-1 (or the pseudogene TRBV3-2) to TRBJ1-1; no definite D call. There are 13 residues in the CDR3. Trimming shortened V by 5 bases and J by 4 bases, and 11 bases separated the two germline ends. Germline V gene sequence: CDR1 LGHDT, CDR2 YNNKEL (reference sequence). CDR3 coding DNA: TGTGCCAGCAGCTCTCACCGGGGCACTGAAGCTTTCTTT. Its protein product is CASSSHRGTEAFF.

This rearrangement joins TRBV7-9 to TRBJ1-4; D unclear. V lost 5 bases to trimming and J lost 2 bases, with 12 bases between them. This CDR3 contains 15 residues. Germline CDR1 and CDR2: SEHNR and FQNEAQ (reference sequence). DNA of the CDR3: TGTGCCAGCAGCCCGGAGGGATGGACTAATGAAAAACTGTTTTTT. Amino acid sequence: CASSPEGWTNEKLFF.

This rearrangement joins TRBV19 to TRBJ1-5; D might be TRBD1 (6 bases). CDR1 and CDR2 from the germline V gene are LNHDA and SQIVND (reference sequence). This CDR3 spans 13 amino acids. Between the trimmed V and J ends, which lost 4 bases and 7 bases, there was a span of 11 bases. Here the CDR3 DNA reads TGTGCCAGTAGTAGCTACAGGGACCAGCCCCAGCATTTT. Translating it yields CASSSYRDQPQHF.

The chain uses TRBV7-9 and TRBJ1-4, with a tentative D call TRBD1 (5 bases). CDR1 SEHNR and CDR2 FQNEAQ come from the germline V gene (reference sequence). V shed 5 bases and J shed 4 bases, with 17 bases lying between them. This CDR3 comprises 16 residues. CDR3 amino acids: CASSPGLDGYNEKLFF. Written as DNA, the CDR3 is TGTGCCAGCAGCCCGGGACTCGACGGATATAATGAAAAACTGTTTTTT.

CDR3 protein: CASSPHSRAYEQYV. CDR3 sequence (DNA): TGTGCCAGCAGTCCCCATTCGAGAGCCTACGAGCAGTACGTC. The gene calls are TRBV27 and TRBJ2-7; no clear D. Trimming removed 5 bases at V and 2 bases at J, with 13 bases between. This CDR3 spans 14 amino acids. Germline V gene lookup returns CDR1 MNHEY and CDR2 SMNVEV (reference sequence).

DNA of the CDR3: TGTGCCAGCAGGTCGAGCCCTGCTAGGCACACTGAAGCTTTCTTT. Amino acids: CASRSSPARHTEAFF. The chain carries TRBV6-5 and TRBJ1-1; D is ambiguous. The V gene lost 6 bases and the J gene lost 3 bases, with 17 bases spanning the gap. Germline values: CDR1 MNHEY, CDR2 SVGAGI. CDR3 length equals 15 residues.

V usage is TRBV3-1 (or the pseudogene TRBV3-2) and J usage is TRBJ2-3; D not certain. CDR1 is LGHDT, CDR2 YNNKEL, per germline (reference sequence). CDR3 size: 12 residues. Trimming pared 4 bases from V and 6 bases from J, leaving 8 bases between. The CDR3 DNA sequence: TGTGCCAGCAGCCTCCAGTTGGATACGCAGTATTTT. Translation gives CASSLQLDTQYF.

The rearrangement links TRBV15 to TRBJ2-3; no clear D. V was pared by 5 bases and J by 9 bases, with 15 bases between. The CDR3 is made up of 13 amino acids. The germline V gene encodes CDR1 LNHNV and CDR2 YYDKDF (reference sequence). CDR3 sequence: CATSGNSLETQYF. The CDR3 DNA sequence: TGTGCCACCAGCGGAAACTCCCTGGAGACGCAGTATTTT.

V is TRBV2 and J is TRBJ1-4; perhaps TRBD1 as D (6 bases). Germline V gene lookup returns CDR1 SNHLY and CDR2 FYNNEI. V lost 5 bases to trimming and J lost 8 bases, with 12 bases between them. This CDR3 has 13 amino acids. For the CDR3, the DNA is TGTGCCAGCAGTTATAACAGGGACGAAAAACTGTTTTTT. It is translated as CASSYNRDEKLFF.